What follows are 12 T cell receptor beta chains derived from one specimen sequenced in a study of blood T cell repertoires in COVID-19. Libraries were prepared by immunoSEQ multiplex PCR; TCRdb keeps only in-frame clonotypes and omits some of them. The repertoire holds about 410,000 clones, with 86% as singletons. Material: peripheral blood. The origin of the receptors is a woman in her thirties with active or convalescent COVID-19.

The chain combines TRBV3-1 (or the pseudogene TRBV3-2) with TRBJ2-4; D perhaps matches TRBD2 (6 bases). Trimming removed 5 bases at V and 7 bases at J, with 18 bases between. The CDR3 is 15 amino acids. Germline lookup yields CDR1 LGHDT and CDR2 YNNKEL (reference sequence). The CDR3 nucleotides read TGTGCCAGCAGCAAAACGGGGGACTCATGGAACATTCAGTACTTC. Translation gives CASSKTGDSWNIQYF.

This chain links TRBV7-9 with TRBJ2-5; D remains ambiguous. This CDR3 spans 14 amino acids. Trimming removed 1 base at V and 5 bases at J, with 11 bases between. CDR1 is SEHNR and CDR2 is FQNEAQ in the germline V gene (reference sequence). The CDR3 nucleotides are TGTGCCAGCAGCTTAGACTATTTACTGGAGACCCAGTACTTC. This codes for CASSLDYLLETQYF.

CDR3 residues: CASSPNLRRLAENTDTQYF. The CDR3 nucleotides are TGTGCCAGCAGCCCCAACCTGCGACGACTAGCGGAAAATACAGATACGCAGTATTTT. The rearrangement joins TRBV3-1 (or the pseudogene TRBV3-2) to TRBJ2-3; 9 nucleotides line up with TRBD2. Germline CDR1 and CDR2: LGHDT and YNNKEL (reference sequence). With V trimmed by 4 bases and J by 3 bases, 17 bases remained unmatched. The CDR3 is 19 residues long.

The CDR3 here is CASYRSPGLAGGHLYEQYF. CDR3 coding DNA: TGCGCCAGCTACCGCTCCCCGGGACTAGCGGGAGGACACCTCTACGAGCAGTACTTC. This chain uses TRBV10-2 with TRBJ2-7, with 15 bases matching TRBD2. Germline V CDR1 and CDR2: WSHSY, SAAADI. V lost 8 bases and J lost 3; bases outside the gene matches: 17. This CDR3 contains 19 residues.

CDR3 sequence (DNA): TGCGCCAGCAGCCCCGGGACAGGGACCCACAACACAGATACGCAGTATTTT. It translates to CASSPGTGTHNTDTQYF. The J gene is TRBJ2-3, the V gene TRBV10-1, with 9 bases identical to TRBD1. The CDR3 runs 17 residues. Germline-derived CDR1 and CDR2 are WNHNN and SYGVQD (reference sequence). V was pared by 6 bases and J by 2 bases, with 12 bases of the junction left unmatched.

This clone came up once. The chain recombines TRBV18 with TRBJ2-7, with a tentative D call TRBD2 (6 bases). This CDR3 comprises 16 residues. The V and J ends lost 2 bases and 2 bases respectively, with 16 bases between them. Germline CDR1 is KGHSH and CDR2 is LQKENI. CDR3 residues: CASSPGMGGGPYEQYF. As DNA, the CDR3 is TGTGCCAGCTCACCAGGCATGGGTGGAGGGCCCTACGAGCAGTACTTC. Supplemented by reference TRBV18 and TRBJ2-7, the full variable domain reads NAGVMQNPRHLVRRRGQEARLRCSPMKGHSHVYWYRQLPEEGLKFMVYLQKENIIDESGMPKERFSAEFPKEGPSILRIQQVVRGDSAAYFCASSPGMGGGPYEQYFGPGTRLTVT.

This clone was observed once. The chain is built from TRBV5-1 and TRBJ2-5; TRBD2 aligns across 9 bases. Germline assignment: CDR1 SGHRS and CDR2 YFSETQ. The trim removed 4 bases at V and 2 bases at J, leaving 6 bases unmatched. The CDR3 is made up of 15 amino acids. This chain's CDR3 is CASSAGLATQETQYF. In nucleotides, the CDR3 is TGCGCCAGCAGCGCAGGACTAGCGACTCAAGAGACCCAGTACTTC.

A note on this clone: One junction end disagrees with the germline gene, perhaps due to a read error. The chain has TRBV6-5 and TRBJ2-1, with D unclear. The CDR3 contains 13 residues. CDR1 and CDR2 from the germline V gene are MNHEY and SVGAGI. CDR3 region: CASSYSKYIEQFF. Written as DNA, the CDR3 is TGTGCCAGCAGTTACTCGAAGTACATTGAGCAGTTCTTC.

The chain combines TRBV4-1 with TRBJ1-3; 9 bases are shared with TRBD1. V dropped 0 bases and J dropped 2; count of bases not matched to a gene: 8. In germline, CDR1 is MGHRA, CDR2 YSYEKL. The CDR3 loop spans 18 amino acids. The DNA for the CDR3 is TGCGCCAGCAGCCAAGATCCCCTAAGACAGGGGGCTGGAAACACCATATATTTT. It is translated as CASSQDPLRQGAGNTIYF.

The rearrangement links TRBV6-5 to TRBJ1-1; 8 bases fit TRBD1. CDR1 and CDR2 (germline): MNHEY, SVGAGI. After removal of 6 bases from V and 6 bases from J, the junction contained 12 bases not matched to a gene. This CDR3 contains 15 residues. DNA for the CDR3: TGTGCCAGCAGAAGTACCGCAGGGGGCGCCCCTGAAGCTTTCTTT. Its translation is CASRSTAGGAPEAFF.

This chain connects TRBV4-1 to TRBJ2-1, with D possibly being TRBD2 (5 bases). The V gene lost 5 bases and the J gene lost 5 bases, with 10 bases spanning the gap. The CDR3 contains 13 residues. CDR1 MGHRA and CDR2 YSYEKL come from the germline V gene. CDR3 sequence: CASSGRTDNEQFF. The CDR3 DNA is TGCGCCAGCAGCGGTAGGACTGACAATGAGCAGTTCTTC.

The gene calls are TRBV7-8 and TRBJ2-7; 9 nucleotides align to TRBD1. Germline V gives CDR1 SGHVS, CDR2 FQNEAQ. CDR3 length: 16 residues. V shed 2 bases and J 2 bases; nucleotides not matched to a gene: 7. CDR3 in amino acids: CASSLPAGQGTYEQYF. The CDR3 nucleotides are TGTGCCAGCAGCTTACCAGCGGGACAGGGAACCTACGAGCAGTACTTC.